The present T cell receptor (beta chain) was sequenced within a study of blood T cells in healthy people across ages. V lost 2 bases and J lost 2; bases outside the gene matches: 5. The germline V gene has CDR1 MNHNS and CDR2 SASEGT. This CDR3 region has 15 residues. The authors ran a second PCR of about 7 to 11 cycles using a sample-barcoded 5' primer and a J-beta primer mix. All cDNA molecules were each tagged by a template-switch adaptor with 12 random nucleotides. TCRdb reanalysed the 5' RACE reads using MiXCR and keeps one entry per CDR3 protein. The data show 920,000 or so distinct CDR3 sequences, under 45% seen once.

The sequencing sample was made of blood. The V gene is TRBV6-1, the J gene TRBJ1-2; 7 bases agree with TRBD1. The sequence derives from a woman aged 60-75 years in good health. In DNA form, the CDR3 reads TGTGCCAGCAGTGAACAGGGGGGGAGAAACTATGGCTACACCTTC. It codes for CASSEQGGRNYGYTF.